Described below is a single T cell receptor beta chain sequence and its context. What it recognizes is unknown. Replicate sorted-subset PCRs were loaded with around 220 ng DNA, 31,000 or so T cell genomes. The repertoire was sequenced with immunoSEQ multiplex PCR; TCRdb's copy has only in-frame clones and lacks some. The repertoire holds roughly 1 million clones, with around 76% as singletons. The germline V and J ends were trimmed by 5 bases and 0 bases, with 14 bases remaining between them. In germline, CDR1 is SGHNT, CDR2 YENEEA. The CDR3 totals 16 residues. The donors, all of them Caucasian adults, lived in Nashville, Tennessee. The sample belongs to a study of shared clonotypes between healthy human individuals. The overall study: Samples came from a couple of female and three male donors aged 18 to 49. Study results and caveats: The naive CD4 repertoires of several donors were compared, and around 5.1% of clonotypes were shared.

The sequencing sample was made of memory CD4+ T cells sorted from blood. Subset meaning: CD45RA-negative fraction. This chain joins TRBV11-3 and TRBJ2-1; maybe TRBD2 (6 bases). The source is a man younger than 30 in good health. CDR3 bases: TGTGCCAGCAGCCACGGTGGGGGGAGCTCCTACAATGAGCAGTTCTTC. It translates to CASSHGGGSSYNEQFF.